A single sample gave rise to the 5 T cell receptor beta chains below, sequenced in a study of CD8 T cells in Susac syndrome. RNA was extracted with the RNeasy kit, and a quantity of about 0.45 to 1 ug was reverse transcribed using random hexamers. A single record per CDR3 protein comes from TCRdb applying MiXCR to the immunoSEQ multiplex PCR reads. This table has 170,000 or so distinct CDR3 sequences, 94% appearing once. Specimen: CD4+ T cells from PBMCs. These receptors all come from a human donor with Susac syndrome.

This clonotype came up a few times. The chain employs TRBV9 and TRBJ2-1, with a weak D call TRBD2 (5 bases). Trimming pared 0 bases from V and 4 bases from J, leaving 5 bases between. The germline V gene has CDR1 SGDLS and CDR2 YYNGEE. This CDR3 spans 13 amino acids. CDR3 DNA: TGTGCCAGCAGCGTAGCGGGGTACAATGAGCAGTTCTTC. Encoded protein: CASSVAGYNEQFF.

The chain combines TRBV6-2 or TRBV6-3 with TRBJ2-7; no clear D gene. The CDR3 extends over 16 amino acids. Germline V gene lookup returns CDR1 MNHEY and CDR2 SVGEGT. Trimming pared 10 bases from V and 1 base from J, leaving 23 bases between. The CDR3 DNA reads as TGTGCCACGACGACGAGAACCCAGAGAAGGTCCTACGAGCAGTACTTC. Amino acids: CATTTRTQRRSYEQYF.

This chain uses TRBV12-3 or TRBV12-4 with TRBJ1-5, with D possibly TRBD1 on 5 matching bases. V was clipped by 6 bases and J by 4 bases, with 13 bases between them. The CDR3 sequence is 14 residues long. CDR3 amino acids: CASSQGLGNQPQHF. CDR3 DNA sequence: TGTGCCAGCAGCCAGGGTTTAGGGAATCAGCCCCAGCATTTT.

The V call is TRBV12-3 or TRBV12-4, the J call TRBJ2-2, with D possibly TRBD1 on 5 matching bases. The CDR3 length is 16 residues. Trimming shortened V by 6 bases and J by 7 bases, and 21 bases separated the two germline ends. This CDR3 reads CASSSSKGAFGGELFF. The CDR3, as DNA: TGTGCCAGCAGCTCATCGAAAGGGGCCTTCGGCGGGGAGCTGTTTTTT.

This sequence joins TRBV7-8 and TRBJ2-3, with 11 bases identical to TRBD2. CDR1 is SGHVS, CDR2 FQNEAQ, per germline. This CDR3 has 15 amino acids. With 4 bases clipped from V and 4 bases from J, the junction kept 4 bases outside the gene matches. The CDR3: CASSSLAGGPDTQYF. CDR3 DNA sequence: TGTGCCAGCAGCTCCCTAGCGGGGGGTCCAGATACGCAGTATTTT. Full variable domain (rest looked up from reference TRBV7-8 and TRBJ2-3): GAGVSQSPRYKVAKRGQDVALRCDPISGHVSLFWYQQALGQGPEFLTYFQNEAQLDKSGLPSDRFFAERPEGSVSTLKIQRTQQEDSAVYLCASSSLAGGPDTQYFGPGTRLTVL.